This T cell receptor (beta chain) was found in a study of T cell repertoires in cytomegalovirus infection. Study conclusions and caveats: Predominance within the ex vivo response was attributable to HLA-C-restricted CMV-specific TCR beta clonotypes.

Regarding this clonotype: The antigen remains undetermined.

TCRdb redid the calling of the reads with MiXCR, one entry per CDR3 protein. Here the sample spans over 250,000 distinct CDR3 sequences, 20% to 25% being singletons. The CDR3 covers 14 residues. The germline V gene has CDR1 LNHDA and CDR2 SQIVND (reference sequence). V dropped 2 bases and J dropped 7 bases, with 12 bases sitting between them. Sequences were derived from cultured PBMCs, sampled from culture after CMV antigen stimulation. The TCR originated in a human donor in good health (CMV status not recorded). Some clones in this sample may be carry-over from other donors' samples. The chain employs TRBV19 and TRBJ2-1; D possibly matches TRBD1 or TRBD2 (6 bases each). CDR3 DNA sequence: TGTGCCAGTAGTATAAGACCGGGGGCAAATGAGCAGTTCTTC. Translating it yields CASSIRPGANEQFF.